What follows are 6 T cell receptor beta chains derived from one specimen sequenced in a study of shared clonotypes between healthy human individuals. Repertoires were generated with immunoSEQ multiplex PCR, while TCRdb's copy carries only in-frame clones and drops some. The table has about 980,000 clones, around 80% seen once. Sequencing input: memory CD4+ T cells sorted from blood. Noted subset: CD45RA-negative fraction. Source of these receptors: a man in his late teens or twenties in good health.

This clone was counted ten times or more. The J gene is TRBJ1-2, the V gene TRBV28; D unclear. CDR1 and CDR2 (germline): MDHEN, SYDVKM. The CDR3 loop spans 11 amino acids. Trimming stripped 6 bases from V and 8 bases from J, with 10 bases between. CDR3 DNA: TGTGCCAGCAGGGAGGAGAGGGGCTACACCTTC. The encoded protein is CASREERGYTF.

V and J are TRBV4-3 and TRBJ1-2; a weak D match, TRBD1 (5 bases). CDR1 and CDR2 (germline): LGHNA, YSLEER. The CDR3 covers 15 residues. V was clipped by 0 bases and J by 7 bases, with 15 bases between them. The CDR3 is CASSQDAGTGFGYTF. CDR3 DNA sequence: TGCGCCAGCAGCCAAGATGCGGGCACAGGTTTTGGCTACACCTTC.

The V and J genes are TRBV7-2 and TRBJ2-5; D call uncertain. This CDR3 contains 12 residues. The germline V gene has CDR1 SGHTA and CDR2 FQGNSA. V was shortened by 5 bases and J by 4 bases, with 8 bases between the two germline ends. This chain's CDR3 is CASSRNRETQYF. CDR3 in DNA: TGTGCCAGCAGCAGAAATCGAGAGACCCAGTACTTC.

The chain combines TRBV6-6 with TRBJ2-7; D perhaps matches TRBD1 (6 bases). CDR1 and CDR2 (germline): MNHNY, SVGAGI (reference sequence). The CDR3 runs to 16 residues. Trimming cost V 6 bases and J 2 bases, with 20 bases left between them. Here the CDR3 reads CASRRPSGDSTYEQYF. CDR3 DNA sequence: TGTGCCAGCAGGCGACCCTCAGGGGATTCCACCTACGAGCAGTACTTC.

The J gene is TRBJ2-1, the V gene TRBV11-2, with a possible D match to TRBD2 (5 bases). The CDR3 is 12 amino acids. The germline V gene encodes CDR1 SGHAT and CDR2 FQNNGV. Trimming removed 0 bases from V and 10 bases from J, with 7 bases in between. CDR3 DNA sequence: TGTGCCAGCAGCTTAGATAAGCGGGAGCAGTTCTTC. Translation gives CASSLDKREQFF.

The chain has TRBV7-9 and TRBJ2-7; TRBD1 or TRBD2 may be the D gene (7 bases each). The V gene's germline CDR1 is SEHNR and CDR2 FQNEAQ (reference sequence). The CDR3 totals 15 residues. The V end was cut by 2 bases, the J end by 1 base, with 12 bases between. In nucleotides, the CDR3 is TGTGCCAGCAGCTTAAGGCAGGGGGGGTCCTACGAGCAGTACTTC. Translating gives CASSLRQGGSYEQYF.